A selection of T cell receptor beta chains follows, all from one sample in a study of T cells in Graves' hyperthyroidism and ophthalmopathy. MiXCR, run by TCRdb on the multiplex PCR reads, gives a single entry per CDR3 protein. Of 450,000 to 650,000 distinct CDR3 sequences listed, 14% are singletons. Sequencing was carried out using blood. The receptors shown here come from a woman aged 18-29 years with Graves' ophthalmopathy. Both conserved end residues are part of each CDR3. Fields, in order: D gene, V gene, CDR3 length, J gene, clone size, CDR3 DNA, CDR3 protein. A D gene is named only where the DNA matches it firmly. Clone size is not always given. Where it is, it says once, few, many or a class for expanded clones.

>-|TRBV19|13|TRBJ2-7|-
TGTGCCAGTAGTATGGGGGAAGTTTCCGAGCAGTACTTC
CASSMGEVSEQYF
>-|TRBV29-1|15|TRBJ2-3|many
TGCAGCGTTGAAAAGAACGGCAGGGCTGGAGATACGCAGTATTTT
CSVEKNGRAGDTQYF
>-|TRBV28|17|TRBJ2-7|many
TGTGCCAGCAGTTTATCCTTCAAGGAACCCCTAAACCACGAGCAGTACTTC
CASSLSFKEPLNHEQYF
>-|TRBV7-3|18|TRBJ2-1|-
TGTGCCAGCTCACCACGAAAGGGTCCCCTAAGCTCCTACAATGAGCAGTTCTTC
CASSPRKGPLSSYNEQFF
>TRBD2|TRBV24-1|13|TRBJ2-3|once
TGTGCCACCGCGGGAGGGCCAACAGATACGCAGTATTTT
CATAGGPTDTQYF
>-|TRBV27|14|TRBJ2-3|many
TGTGCCAGCAGTCCCGCGGCCCCACATGATACGCAGTATTTT
CASSPAAPHDTQYF
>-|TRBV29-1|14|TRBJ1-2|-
TGCAGCGTTGAGGCTCAGAAAGTGAACTATGGCTACACCTTC
CSVEAQKVNYGYTF
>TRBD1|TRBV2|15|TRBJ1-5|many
TGTGCCAGCAACAATGACAGGGGGCCGAATCAGCCCCAGCATTTT
CASNNDRGPNQPQHF
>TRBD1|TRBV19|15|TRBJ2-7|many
TGTGCCAGTAGTATAGCCCCGACAGGGGGGCATGAGCAGTACTTC
CASSIAPTGGHEQYF
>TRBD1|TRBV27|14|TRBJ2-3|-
TGTGCCAGCAGTGGACAGGAGGCAACAGATACGCAGTATTTT
CASSGQEATDTQYF